The 9 T cell receptor beta chains below were found in one sample sequenced in a study of cytomegalovirus exposure and HLA in healthy donors (dated by TCRdb to about 2017). Library preparation used the immunoSEQ multiplex PCR assay. For the multiplex PCR, a mixture combining 60 forward primers for TCR Vbeta segments and 13 reverse primers for TCR Jbeta segments was used. The clones in this table, taken by TCRdb from immuneACCESS, are in-frame only. Not every clone is retained; where verified, under half of the shortfall comes from an unresolved V gene, and the cause of the rest is unknown. Recorded for this sample are 150,000 to 200,000 clones; roughly 80% of them occurred a single time. The leading ten clones occupy 1.3% to 1.5% of the sample. Sequences were obtained from PBMCs. The receptors shown here come from a girl aged 5-17 years in good health and CMV-seropositive.

The chain uses TRBV7-9 and TRBJ1-4, with 8 nucleotides matching TRBD1. The CDR3 has 15 amino acids. The J segment lost 5 bases and the V segment lost 5 bases, leaving 7 bases of the junction unmatched. Germline V gene lookup returns CDR1 SEHNR and CDR2 FQNEAQ (reference sequence). DNA for the CDR3: TGTGCCAGCAGCCCGACGGGACAGGAGAATGAAAAACTGTTTTTT. Translating it yields CASSPTGQENEKLFF.

The V call is TRBV7-6, the J call TRBJ2-7; 9 bases are a match to TRBD2. The CDR3 has 15 residues. Germline V lookup: CDR1 SGHVS, CDR2 FNYEAQ. J was trimmed by 3 bases and V by 4 bases; bases with no gene match: 7. The CDR3 DNA is TGTGCCAGCAGCTACGTAGCGGGAGAAATCTACGAGCAGTACTTC. Its translation is CASSYVAGEIYEQYF.

The rearrangement uses TRBV2 and TRBJ1-2; a weak D match, TRBD1 (6 bases). The CDR3 has 11 amino acids. V was pared by 8 bases and J by 13 bases, with 17 bases between. Looked up from germline, CDR1 is SNHLY and CDR2 is FYNNEI. The CDR3 DNA follows: TGTGCCAGCGTCCGGGACATCGGGGTCACCTTC. Its protein product is CASVRDIGVTF.

The genes are TRBV7-9 and TRBJ2-1, with 7 bases lining up with TRBD2. V was pared by 3 bases and J by 4 bases, with 3 bases of the junction left unmatched. The CDR3 is 14 amino acids. The germline gives CDR1 SEHNR, CDR2 FQNEAQ (reference sequence). Written as DNA, the CDR3 is TGTGCCAGCAGCTTTGAGCGGGATTACAATGAGCAGTTCTTC. Encoded protein: CASSFERDYNEQFF.

This clone occurred a few times. This sequence joins TRBV7-9 and TRBJ1-1; perhaps TRBD1 as D (5 bases). The CDR3 contains 14 residues. The germline gives CDR1 SEHNR, CDR2 FQNEAQ (reference sequence). Trimming left V 3 bases short and J 0 bases short, with 8 bases between. This CDR3 is CASSLTVMNTEAFF. The CDR3 DNA sequence: TGTGCCAGCAGCTTGACAGTGATGAACACTGAAGCTTTCTTT.

The rearrangement links TRBV19 to TRBJ2-3; 7 bases fit TRBD2. This CDR3 comprises 13 residues. J was trimmed by 2 bases and V by 6 bases; bases with no gene match: 2. Per germline, CDR1 LNHDA and CDR2 SQIVND (reference sequence). The CDR3 DNA reads TGTGCCAGTAGCGGGAGGCTCACAGATACGCAGTATTTT. This translates into CASSGRLTDTQYF.

V is TRBV13 and J is TRBJ1-2; possible D gene TRBD1, 6 bases. This CDR3 is built from 15 residues. Germline V gives CDR1 PRHDT, CDR2 FYEKMQ (reference sequence). V dropped 2 bases and J dropped 3 bases, with 13 bases sitting between them. The CDR3, as DNA: TGTGCCAGCAGCTTAAGGGGCAGGGGTGACTATGGCTACACCTTC. It translates to CASSLRGRGDYGYTF.

In DNA, the CDR3 is TGTGCCACCTTGGGGGGTTTGGATGAAAAACTGTTTTTT. It specifies CATLGGLDEKLFF. The V call is TRBV10-3, the J call TRBJ1-4; TRBD1 might be the D (5 bases). V was shortened by 10 bases and J by 6 bases, with 15 bases between the two germline ends. CDR1 and CDR2 from the germline V gene are ENHRY and SYGVKD. The CDR3 contains 13 residues.

The V gene is TRBV29-1, the J gene TRBJ1-2; TRBD1 is a possible D gene (5 bases). Trimming took off 5 bases at V and 7 bases at J, with 17 bases between the two ends. Germline CDR1 SQVTM, CDR2 ANQGSEA. The CDR3 covers 13 residues. The CDR3 bases are TGCAGCGTTCTTCCTGGGGGGGTGAGTGGCTACACCTTC. Translated: CSVLPGGVSGYTF.